The 21 T cell receptor beta chains in this list originate from one sample, sequenced in a study of T-cell reconstitution after alpha-beta-depleted transplantation in children. Unique molecular identifiers were incorporated during preparation of the TCRbeta library. TCRdb itself ran the PCR reads through MiXCR, one entry per CDR3 protein. This sample has some 48,000 distinct CDR3 sequences, with approximately 6% found just once. This sample comprised PBMCs, mostly from graft donor cells, obtained 60 days after TCRalphabeta/CD19-depleted stem cell transplant. Receptors were obtained from a female patient younger than 10 who had a stem cell transplant for aplastic anemia, so the T cells may come from the graft donor.

This clonotype showed up many times. The chain couples TRBV5-4 to TRBJ2-7; 7 bases match TRBD2. V lost 6 bases, J lost 2 bases, and 14 bases stayed unmatched. The CDR3 runs 16 residues. CDR1 is SGHNT and CDR2 is YYREEE in the germline V gene (reference sequence). CDR3 in DNA: TGTGCCAGCACCCCCGGGGGGTCGGGAAACGCCTACGAGCAGTACTTC. Its translation is CASTPGGSGNAYEQYF.

This clonotype was detected many times. V and J are TRBV7-6 and TRBJ2-3; perhaps D is TRBD1 or TRBD2 (7 bases each). Trimming took 4 bases from V and 4 from J, leaving 18 bases between them. This CDR3 comprises 16 residues. The germline gives CDR1 SGHVS, CDR2 FNYEAQ. The CDR3 DNA reads TGTGCCAGCAGCTCGTCAGGGGGAGGGCTCGCAGATACGCAGTATTTT. Its translation: CASSSSGGGLADTQYF.

Many counts were recorded for this clonotype. The gene calls are TRBV9 and TRBJ1-1, with D perhaps matching TRBD1 (5 bases). Germline values: CDR1 SGDLS, CDR2 YYNGEE. The CDR3 sequence is 15 residues long. The V and J ends lost 0 bases and 1 base respectively, with 10 bases between them. The CDR3 here is CASSVVGAGNTEAFF. The DNA for the CDR3 is TGTGCCAGCAGCGTAGTAGGGGCTGGGAACACTGAAGCTTTCTTT. The full variable domain, its missing parts supplied by reference TRBV9 and TRBJ1-1, is DSGVTQTPKHLITATGQRVTLRCSPRSGDLSVYWYQQSLDQGLQFLIQYYNGEERAKGNILERFSAQQFPDLHSELNLSSLELGDSALYFCASSVVGAGNTEAFFGQGTRLTVV.

This clonotype was observed a few times. This chain links TRBV3-1 with TRBJ1-1, with D unclear. With 4 bases removed from V and 4 bases from J, the gap between germline ends came to 13 bases. Looked up from germline, CDR1 is LGHDT and CDR2 is YNNKEL (reference sequence). This CDR3 has 14 amino acids. CDR3 bases: TGTGCCAGCAGCCCCCGAGAGGGCAGCACTGAAGCTTTCTTT. It codes for CASSPREGSTEAFF.

There are many counts of this clonotype. The rearrangement uses TRBV7-3 and TRBJ2-2; possible D gene TRBD1, 6 bases. The CDR3 sequence is 13 residues long. With 8 bases removed from V and 2 bases from J, the gap between germline ends came to 9 bases. CDR1 is SGHTA and CDR2 is FQGTGA in the germline V gene. The CDR3 protein is CASGGQNTGELFF. CDR3 DNA: TGTGCCAGCGGGGGACAAAACACCGGGGAGCTGTTTTTT.

The table lists this clonotype with many counts. The chain has TRBV7-2 and TRBJ2-2; D is uncertain. V lost 5 bases, J lost 6 bases, and 10 bases lay in between. Germline V lookup: CDR1 SGHTA, CDR2 FQGNSA. CDR3 size: 13 residues. The CDR3 reads CASSQVGSGELFF. The CDR3 DNA is TGTGCCAGCAGCCAAGTGGGGTCCGGGGAGCTGTTTTTT. Looking up the rest from reference TRBV7-2 and TRBJ2-2 gives the full variable domain: GAGVSQSPSNKVTEKGKDVELRCDPISGHTALYWYRQSLGQGLEFLIYFQGNSAPDKSGLPSDRFSAERTGGSVSTLTIQRTQQEDSAVYLCASSQVGSGELFFGEGSRLTVL.

At least ten counts were recorded for this clonotype. Germline and junction disagree at one end, which may indicate a read error. The V and J genes are TRBV29-1 and TRBJ2-3; 7 nucleotides line up with TRBD1. Germline CDR1 SQVTM, CDR2 ANQGSEA. The CDR3 runs to 10 residues. The CDR3 nucleotides are TGCAGCGTTAGGACAGGTACGCAGTATTTT. Protein: CSVRTGTQYF.

This clonotype was seen at least ten times. The chain uses TRBV9 and TRBJ2-7; 9 nucleotides agree with TRBD1. CDR3 length equals 15 residues. Germline V gives CDR1 SGDLS, CDR2 YYNGEE. V lost 0 bases, J lost 3 bases, and 4 bases stayed unmatched. The CDR3 sequence is CASSVDPTGGYEQYF. The DNA of the CDR3 is TGTGCCAGCAGCGTAGATCCGACAGGGGGCTACGAGCAGTACTTC.

This clonotype has ten or more counts. The V gene is TRBV7-2, the J gene TRBJ2-1; 7 bases agree with TRBD2. The CDR3 covers 14 residues. With 5 bases clipped from V and 10 bases from J, the junction kept 11 bases outside the gene matches. Germline loops: CDR1 SGHTA, CDR2 FQGNSA. CDR3 in DNA: TGTGCCAGCAGCCCGCAGACTAGCCTGGGCGAGCAGTTCTTC. This codes for CASSPQTSLGEQFF.

This clonotype was seen repeatedly, ten times or more. The rearrangement uses TRBV6-5 and TRBJ2-7; D unclear. The CDR3 covers 16 residues. V was cut by 0 bases and J by 2 bases, with 14 bases left in between. Germline loops: CDR1 MNHEY, CDR2 SVGAGI. Here the CDR3 DNA reads TGTGCCAGCAGTTACTCCCCTACTATACTAACCTACGAGCAGTACTTC. Translating it yields CASSYSPTILTYEQYF.

This clonotype was seen at least ten times. In nucleotides, the CDR3 is TGTGCCAGCAGTTTAAGGGGATCCTACGAGCAGTACTTC. This encodes CASSLRGSYEQYF. The V and J genes are TRBV12-3 or TRBV12-4 and TRBJ2-7; D perhaps matches TRBD1 (5 bases). The germline V and J ends were trimmed by 2 bases and 1 base, with 6 bases remaining between them. The CDR3 consists of 13 residues.

This clonotype was counted many times. This chain joins TRBV10-3 and TRBJ2-5; 13 nucleotides agree with TRBD2. Per the germline V gene, CDR1 is ENHRY and CDR2 is SYGVKD. CDR3 length equals 16 residues. After removal of 4 bases from V and 1 base from J, the junction contained 3 bases not matched to a gene. CDR3 sequence reads: CAISVTSGRAQETQYF. The DNA for the CDR3 is TGTGCCATCAGTGTCACTAGCGGGAGGGCCCAAGAGACCCAGTACTTC.

The chain couples TRBV5-6 to TRBJ1-2, with TRBD1 matching over 7 bases. With 0 bases clipped from V and 6 bases from J, the junction kept 11 bases outside the gene matches. Looked up from germline, CDR1 is SGHDT and CDR2 is YYEEEE. The CDR3 runs 16 residues. Here the CDR3 reads CASSLEGRDSGNGYTF. DNA of the CDR3: TGTGCCAGCAGCTTGGAAGGGAGGGACAGTGGAAATGGCTACACCTTC.

This clonotype was seen repeatedly, ten times or more. V and J are TRBV28 and TRBJ2-5; D is undetermined. With 5 bases removed from V and 4 bases from J, the gap between germline ends came to 17 bases. The V gene's germline CDR1 is MDHEN and CDR2 SYDVKM. CDR3 length: 15 residues. The chain's CDR3 is CASSPDVGRVETQYF. CDR3 nucleotides: TGTGCCAGCAGTCCCGACGTGGGTCGGGTAGAGACCCAGTACTTC.

The rearrangement uses TRBV29-1 and TRBJ2-3, with D tentatively TRBD2 (6 bases). The ends were cut back, 4 bases at V and 0 bases at J, with 11 bases in the middle. Germline values: CDR1 SQVTM, CDR2 ANQGSEA. There are 14 residues in the CDR3. The CDR3: CSVAAEGSTDTQYF. The CDR3 bases are TGCAGCGTTGCGGCGGAGGGAAGCACAGATACGCAGTATTTT.

There are many counts of this clonotype. CDR3 nucleotides: TGTGCCACCAGTGATTTGGCGACAGGGAACACAGATACGCAGTATTTT. It specifies CATSDLATGNTDTQYF. The V gene is TRBV24-1, the J gene TRBJ2-3; 7 bases agree with TRBD1. The CDR3 is made up of 16 amino acids. CDR1 is KGHDR, CDR2 SFDVKD, per germline. V trimming: 0 bases; J trimming: 2 bases; junction bases outside the gene matches: 4.

At least ten counts were recorded for this clonotype. The junction departs from germline at one end; a sequencing error may be responsible. The chain joins TRBV20-1 to TRBJ1-1; 8 bases align to TRBD1. CDR3 length equals 15 residues. Per germline, CDR1 DFQATT and CDR2 SNEGSKA (reference sequence). The CDR3 here is CSARGTGKMNTEAFF. DNA for the CDR3: TGCAGTGCTAGGGGGACAGGAAAGATGAACACTGAAGCCTTCTTT.

The chain combines TRBV5-1 with TRBJ2-7; D might be TRBD1 (6 bases). Trimming pared 0 bases from V and 5 bases from J, leaving 12 bases between. The CDR3 spans 14 residues. Germline assignment: CDR1 SGHRS and CDR2 YFSETQ. The CDR3 loop reads CASSLAYGGHEQYF. CDR3 in DNA: TGCGCCAGCAGCTTGGCCTATGGGGGCCACGAGCAGTACTTC.

This clonotype showed up many times. V is TRBV4-1 and J is TRBJ1-3; D possibly corresponds to TRBD1 (5 bases). The V gene lost 0 bases and the J gene lost 0 bases, with 6 bases spanning the gap. CDR3 length equals 15 residues. Germline V gene sequence: CDR1 MGHRA, CDR2 YSYEKL. CDR3 DNA: TGCGCCAGCAGCCAAGAAGGGGTCTCTGGAAACACCATATATTTT. As protein: CASSQEGVSGNTIYF.

With regard to this clonotype: A much larger clone differs from this one at a single base, so this may be a read error. It is unclear where the CDR3 begins or ends on the DNA, so no DNA is shown, and the CDR3 is as TCRdb lists it. The chain is built from TRBV9 and TRBJ1-3; the DNA was not compared with TRBD1, the D call given in the table. CDR1 and CDR2 (germline): SGDLS, YYNGEE. Inclusive of both ends, the CDR3 amounts to 15 amino acids. The CDR3 sequence: CASSVEWGSGNTLYF.

This clonotype was seen ten or more times. The V call is TRBV6-5, the J call TRBJ2-1; D not resolved. CDR1 is MNHEY, CDR2 SVGAGI, per germline. Trimming took off 6 bases at V and 8 bases at J, with 20 bases between the two ends. The length of the CDR3 is 15 residues. CDR3: CASRPSRSHHYEQFF. The CDR3 bases are TGTGCCAGCAGGCCTTCCCGCTCACACCACTATGAGCAGTTCTTC.